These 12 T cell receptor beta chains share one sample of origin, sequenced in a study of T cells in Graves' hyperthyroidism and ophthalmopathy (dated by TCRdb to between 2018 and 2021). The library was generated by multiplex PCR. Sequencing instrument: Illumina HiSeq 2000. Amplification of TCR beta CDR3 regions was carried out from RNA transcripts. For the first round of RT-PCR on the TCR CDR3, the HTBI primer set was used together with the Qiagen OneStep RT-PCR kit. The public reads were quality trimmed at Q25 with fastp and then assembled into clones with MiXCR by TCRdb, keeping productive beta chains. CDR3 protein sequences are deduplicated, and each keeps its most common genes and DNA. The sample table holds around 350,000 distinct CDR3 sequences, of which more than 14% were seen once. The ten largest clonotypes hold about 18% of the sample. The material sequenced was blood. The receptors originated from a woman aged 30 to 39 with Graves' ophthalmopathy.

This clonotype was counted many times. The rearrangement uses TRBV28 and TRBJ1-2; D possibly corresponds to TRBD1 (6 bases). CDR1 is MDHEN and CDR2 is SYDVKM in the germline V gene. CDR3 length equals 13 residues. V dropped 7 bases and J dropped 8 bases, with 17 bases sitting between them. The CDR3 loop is CASITNAGGGYTF. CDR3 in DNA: TGTGCCAGCATCACCAACGCGGGGGGCGGCTACACCTTC.

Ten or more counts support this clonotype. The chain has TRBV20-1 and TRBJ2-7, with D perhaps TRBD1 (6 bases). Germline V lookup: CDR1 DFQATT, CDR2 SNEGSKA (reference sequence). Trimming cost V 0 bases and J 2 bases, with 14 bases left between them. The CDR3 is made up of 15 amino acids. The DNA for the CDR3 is TGCAGTGCTAGAGAGGAACAGGGACCTCCCTACGAGCAGTACTTC. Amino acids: CSAREEQGPPYEQYF.

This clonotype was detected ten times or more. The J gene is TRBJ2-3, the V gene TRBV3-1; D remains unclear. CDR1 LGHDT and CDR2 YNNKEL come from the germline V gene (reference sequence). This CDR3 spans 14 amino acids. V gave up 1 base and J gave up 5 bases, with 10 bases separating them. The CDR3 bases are TGTGCCAGCAGCCAAGTAGGCGGTAGAGATACGCAGTATTTT. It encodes CASSQVGGRDTQYF.

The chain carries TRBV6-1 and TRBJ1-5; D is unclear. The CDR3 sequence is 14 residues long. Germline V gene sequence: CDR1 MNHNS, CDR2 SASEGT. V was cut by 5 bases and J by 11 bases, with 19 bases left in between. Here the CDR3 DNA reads TGTGCCAGCAGTCAACGGACGGGCGATAGGGCCCAGCATTTT. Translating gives CASSQRTGDRAQHF.

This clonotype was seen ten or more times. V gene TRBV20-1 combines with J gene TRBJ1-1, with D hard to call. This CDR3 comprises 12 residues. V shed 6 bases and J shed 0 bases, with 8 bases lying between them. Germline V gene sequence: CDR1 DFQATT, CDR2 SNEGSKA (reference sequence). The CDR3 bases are TGCAGTGCCCTCCTCATGAACACTGAAGCTTTCTTT. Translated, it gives CSALLMNTEAFF.

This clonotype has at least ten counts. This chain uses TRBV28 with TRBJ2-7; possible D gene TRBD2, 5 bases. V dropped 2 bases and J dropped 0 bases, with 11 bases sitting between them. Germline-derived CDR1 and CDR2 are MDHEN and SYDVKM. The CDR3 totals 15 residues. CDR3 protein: CASSLQGGHSYEQYF. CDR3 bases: TGTGCCAGCAGTTTACAAGGAGGCCACTCCTACGAGCAGTACTTC.

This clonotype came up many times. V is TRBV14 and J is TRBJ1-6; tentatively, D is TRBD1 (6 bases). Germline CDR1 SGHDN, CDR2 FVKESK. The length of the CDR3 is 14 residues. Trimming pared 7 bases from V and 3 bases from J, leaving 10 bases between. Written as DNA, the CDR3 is TGTGCCAGCAACACGGGACACTATAATTCACCCCTCCACTTT. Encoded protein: CASNTGHYNSPLHF.

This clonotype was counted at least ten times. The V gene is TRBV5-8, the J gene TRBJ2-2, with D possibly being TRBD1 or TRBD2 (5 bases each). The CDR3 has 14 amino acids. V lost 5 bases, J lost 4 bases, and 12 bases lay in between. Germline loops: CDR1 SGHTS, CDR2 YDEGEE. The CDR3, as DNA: TGTGCCAGCAGTTCCGGGGCTCTCACCGGGGAGCTGTTTTTT. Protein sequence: CASSSGALTGELFF.

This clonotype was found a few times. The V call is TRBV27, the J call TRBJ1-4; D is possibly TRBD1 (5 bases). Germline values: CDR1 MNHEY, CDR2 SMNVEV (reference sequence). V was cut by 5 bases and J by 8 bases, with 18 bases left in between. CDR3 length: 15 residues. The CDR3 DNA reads TGTGCCAGCAGTGATCCCGGGACGACCGGGGAAAAACTGTTTTTT. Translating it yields CASSDPGTTGEKLFF.

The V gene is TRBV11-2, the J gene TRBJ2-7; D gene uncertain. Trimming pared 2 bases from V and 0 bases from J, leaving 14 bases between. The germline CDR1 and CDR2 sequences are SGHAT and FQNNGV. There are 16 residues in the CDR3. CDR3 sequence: CASSLSRQPNSYEQYF. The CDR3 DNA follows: TGTGCCAGCAGCTTAAGCAGACAACCGAACTCCTACGAGCAGTACTTC.

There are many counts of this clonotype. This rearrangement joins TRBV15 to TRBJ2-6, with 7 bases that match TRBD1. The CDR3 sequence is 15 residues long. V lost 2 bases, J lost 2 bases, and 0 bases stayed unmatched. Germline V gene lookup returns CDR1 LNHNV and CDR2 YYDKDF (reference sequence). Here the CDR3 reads CATSRQGAGANVLTF. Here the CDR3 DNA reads TGTGCCACCAGCAGACAGGGGGCTGGGGCCAACGTCCTGACTTTC.

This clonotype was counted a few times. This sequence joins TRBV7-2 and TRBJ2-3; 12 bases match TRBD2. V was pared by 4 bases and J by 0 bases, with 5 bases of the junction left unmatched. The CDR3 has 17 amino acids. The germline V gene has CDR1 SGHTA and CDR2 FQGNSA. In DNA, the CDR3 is TGTGCCAGCAGCTCCGAGACTAGCGGGGGAAGCACAGATACGCAGTATTTT. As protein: CASSSETSGGSTDTQYF.